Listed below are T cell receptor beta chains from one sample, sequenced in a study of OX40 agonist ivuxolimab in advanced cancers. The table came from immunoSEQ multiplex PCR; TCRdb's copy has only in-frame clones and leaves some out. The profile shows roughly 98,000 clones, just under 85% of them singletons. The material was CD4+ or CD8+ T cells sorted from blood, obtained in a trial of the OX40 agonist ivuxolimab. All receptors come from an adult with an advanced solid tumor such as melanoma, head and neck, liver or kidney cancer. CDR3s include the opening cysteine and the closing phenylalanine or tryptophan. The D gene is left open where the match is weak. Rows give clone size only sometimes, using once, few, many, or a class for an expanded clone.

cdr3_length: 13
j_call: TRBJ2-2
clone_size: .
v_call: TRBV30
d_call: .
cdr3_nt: TGTGCCTGTCACGGCCTGAGCGGGTGGGAGCTGTTTTTT
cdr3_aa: CACHGLSGWELFF

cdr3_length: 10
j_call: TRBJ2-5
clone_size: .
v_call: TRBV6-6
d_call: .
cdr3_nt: TGTGCCAGCAAGGGGGAGACCCAGTACTTC
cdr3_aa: CASKGETQYF

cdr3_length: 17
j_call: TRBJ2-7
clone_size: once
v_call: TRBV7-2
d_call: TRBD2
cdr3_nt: TGTGCCAGCAGCACGCCGTTACATAGCGGGAGTCCCAACGAGCAGTACTTC
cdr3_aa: CASSTPLHSGSPNEQYF

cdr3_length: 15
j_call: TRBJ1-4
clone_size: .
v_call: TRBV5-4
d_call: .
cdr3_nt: TGTGCCAGCAGCTTGGGAGGACGGTCCTATGAAAAACTGTTTTTT
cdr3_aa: CASSLGGRSYEKLFF

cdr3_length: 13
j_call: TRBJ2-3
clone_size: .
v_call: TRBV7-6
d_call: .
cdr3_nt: TGTGCCAGCAGCTTAGTAGGCACAGATACGCAGTATTTT
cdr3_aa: CASSLVGTDTQYF

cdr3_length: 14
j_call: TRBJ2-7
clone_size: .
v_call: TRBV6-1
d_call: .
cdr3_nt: TGTGCCAGCAGTGAAAGCGGCAGGGCCTACGAGCAGTACTTC
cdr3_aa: CASSESGRAYEQYF

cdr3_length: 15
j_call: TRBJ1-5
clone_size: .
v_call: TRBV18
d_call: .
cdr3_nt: TGTGCCAGCTCCCTCGGGACGGGTACAATGGGGGCCCAGCATTTT
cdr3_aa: CASSLGTGTMGAQHF

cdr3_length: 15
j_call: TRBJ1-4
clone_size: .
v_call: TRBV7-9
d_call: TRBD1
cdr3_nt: TGTGCCAGCAGACGTGACAGGGGTGGTAATGAAAAACTGTTTTTT
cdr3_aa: CASRRDRGGNEKLFF

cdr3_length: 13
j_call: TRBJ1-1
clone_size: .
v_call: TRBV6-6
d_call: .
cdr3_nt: TGTGCCAGCAGGACGACAGCGAACACTGAAGCTTTCTTT
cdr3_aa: CASRTTANTEAFF

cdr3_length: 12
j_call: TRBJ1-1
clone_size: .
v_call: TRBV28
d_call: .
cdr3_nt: TGTGCCAGCAGTTTACTTGCAGGTGAAGCTTTCTTT
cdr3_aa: CASSLLAGEAFF

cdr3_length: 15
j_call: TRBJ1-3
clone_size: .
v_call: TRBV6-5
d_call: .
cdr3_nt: TGTGCCAGCAGTTACGATCGGTCGTCGGGAAACACCATATATTTT
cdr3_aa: CASSYDRSSGNTIYF

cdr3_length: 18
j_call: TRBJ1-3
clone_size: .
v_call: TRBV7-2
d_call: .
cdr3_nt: TGTGCCAGCAGCTTGACACCGGGACTGCTGAGCCCTGGAAACACCATATATTTT
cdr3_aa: CASSLTPGLLSPGNTIYF

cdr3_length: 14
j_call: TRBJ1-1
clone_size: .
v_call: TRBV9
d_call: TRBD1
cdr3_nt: TGTGCCAGCAGCAAACACAGGGGGAACACTGAAGCTTTCTTT
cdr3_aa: CASSKHRGNTEAFF

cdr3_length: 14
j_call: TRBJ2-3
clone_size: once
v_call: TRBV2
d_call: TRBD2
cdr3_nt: TGTGCCAGCAGGGCGGGAGGAGTAACAGATACGCAGTATTTT
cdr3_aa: CASRAGGVTDTQYF

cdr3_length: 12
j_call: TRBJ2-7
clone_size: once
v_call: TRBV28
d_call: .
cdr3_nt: TGTGCCAGCAGCCACAGGGGGGGCCCTGAGCACTTC
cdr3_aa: CASSHRGGPEHF

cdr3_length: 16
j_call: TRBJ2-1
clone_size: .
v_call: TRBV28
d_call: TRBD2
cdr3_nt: TGTGCCAGCAGTTCCCGACTAGCGAGCTCCTACAATGAGCAGTTCTTC
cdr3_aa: CASSSRLASSYNEQFF

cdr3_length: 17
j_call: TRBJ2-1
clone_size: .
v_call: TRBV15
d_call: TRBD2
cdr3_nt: TGTGCCACCAGCAGAGATCCATCGGGAGGGCCGCTGTTCGAGCAGTTCTTC
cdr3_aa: CATSRDPSGGPLFEQFF

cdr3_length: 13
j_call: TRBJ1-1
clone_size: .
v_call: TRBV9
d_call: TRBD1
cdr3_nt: TGTGCCAGCAGCGGGACAGGGGGCGGTGAAGCTTTCTTT
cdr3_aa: CASSGTGGGEAFF

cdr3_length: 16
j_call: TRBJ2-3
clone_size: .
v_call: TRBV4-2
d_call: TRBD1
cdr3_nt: TGTGCCAGCAGCACGAACGACAGGGTTGAAACAGATACGCAGTATTTT
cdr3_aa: CASSTNDRVETDTQYF

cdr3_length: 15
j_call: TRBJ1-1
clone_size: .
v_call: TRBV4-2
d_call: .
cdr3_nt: TGTGCCAGCAGCCAAGATTGGCAGGGAAGTACTGAAGCTTTCTTT
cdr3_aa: CASSQDWQGSTEAFF

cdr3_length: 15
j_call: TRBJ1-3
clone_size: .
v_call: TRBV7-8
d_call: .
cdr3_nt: TGTGCCAGCAGTTCCTACGGGGTCTCTGGAAACACCATATATTTT
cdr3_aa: CASSSYGVSGNTIYF

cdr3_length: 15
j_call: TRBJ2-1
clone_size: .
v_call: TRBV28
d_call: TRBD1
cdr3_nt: TGTGCCAGCAGTTTGCTAGGGACAGGGGGCAATGAGCAGTTCTTC
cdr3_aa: CASSLLGTGGNEQFF

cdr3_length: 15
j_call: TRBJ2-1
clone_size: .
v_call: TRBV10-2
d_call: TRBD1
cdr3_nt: TGCGCCAGCAGCCCGTGGGGTACAGGGGGCAATGAGCAGTTCTTC
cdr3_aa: CASSPWGTGGNEQFF

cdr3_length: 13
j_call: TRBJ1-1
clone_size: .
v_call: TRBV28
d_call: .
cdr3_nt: TGTGCCAGCGCCACCGTAGGGAACACTGAAGCTTTCTTT
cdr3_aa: CASATVGNTEAFF

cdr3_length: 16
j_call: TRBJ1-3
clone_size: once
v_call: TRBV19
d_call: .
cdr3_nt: TGTGCCAGTAGTATTGGATGGGGGAACTCTGGAAACACCATATATTTT
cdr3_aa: CASSIGWGNSGNTIYF